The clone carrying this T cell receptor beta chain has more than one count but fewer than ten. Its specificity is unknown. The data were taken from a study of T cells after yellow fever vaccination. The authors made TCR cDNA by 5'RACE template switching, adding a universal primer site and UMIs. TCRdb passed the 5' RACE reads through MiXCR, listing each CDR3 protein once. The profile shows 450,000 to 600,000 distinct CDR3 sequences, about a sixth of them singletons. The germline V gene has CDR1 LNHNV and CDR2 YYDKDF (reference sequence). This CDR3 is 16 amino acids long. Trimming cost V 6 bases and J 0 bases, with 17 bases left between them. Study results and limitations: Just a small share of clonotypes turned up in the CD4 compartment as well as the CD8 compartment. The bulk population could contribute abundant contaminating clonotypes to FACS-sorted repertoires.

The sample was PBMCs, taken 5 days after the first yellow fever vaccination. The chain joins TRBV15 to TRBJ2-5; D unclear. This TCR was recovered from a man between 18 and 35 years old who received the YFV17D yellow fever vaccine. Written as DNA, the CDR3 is TGTGCCACCAGTAGGCTGTGGAGCCTGTACCAAGAGACCCAGTACTTC. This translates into CATSRLWSLYQETQYF.